These T cell receptor beta chains were read from a single sample in a study of cytomegalovirus exposure and HLA in healthy donors. Measured with immunoSEQ multiplex PCR; TCRdb has only the in-frame clones, and not every one. The data hold 170,000 or so clones, with 79% observed a single time. The sequenced material came from PBMCs. The receptors derive from a woman aged 40 to 50 in good health and CMV-seronegative. Both conserved end residues are part of each CDR3. The order of the fields is J gene, clone size, D gene, V gene, CDR3 DNA, CDR3 protein. D genes are given only for firm matches. Part of the rows lack a size; the others show once, few, many or a class for expanded clones.

>TRBJ1-5|once|NA|TRBV10-3
TGTGCCATCGGGGGACATAACAATCAGCCCCAGCATTTT
CAIGGHNNQPQHF
>TRBJ2-2|NA|TRBD1|TRBV27
TGTGCCAGCAGTTCAAGGACAGGGGAGGCCGGGGAGCTGTTTTTT
CASSSRTGEAGELFF
>TRBJ1-2|NA|NA|TRBV2
TGTGCCAGCAGTGATGGGCTTATCTCCTATGGCTACACCTTC
CASSDGLISYGYTF
>TRBJ2-2|NA|NA|TRBV9
TGTGCCAGCAGCGTAGCTACGAGTTTCACCGGGGAGCTGTTTTTT
CASSVATSFTGELFF
>TRBJ2-5|NA|NA|TRBV5-1
TGCGCCAGCAGCTATGGACAGCAGGAGACCCAGTACTTC
CASSYGQQETQYF
>TRBJ2-3|NA|NA|TRBV2
TGTGCCAGCAGAGGGACTAGCACAGATACGCAGTATTTT
CASRGTSTDTQYF
>TRBJ1-1|few|NA|TRBV4-1
TGCGCCAGCAGCCAAGAGAGTCGGTCGTACACTGAAGCTTTCTTT
CASSQESRSYTEAFF
>TRBJ2-5|NA|TRBD2|TRBV27
TGTGCCAGCAGTTTAGGTCTAGCGGGAGAGGAGACCCAGTACTTC
CASSLGLAGEETQYF
>TRBJ2-1|NA|TRBD1|TRBV7-2
TGTGCCAGCAGCTTAGGACAGGGGAATGAGCAGTTCTTC
CASSLGQGNEQFF
>TRBJ1-1|NA|NA|TRBV6-5
TGTGCCAGCAGAAACCTCGGGGAGGACACTGAAGCTTTCTTT
CASRNLGEDTEAFF
>TRBJ2-7|NA|NA|TRBV4-1
TGCGCCAGCAGCCAAGAGGGGGGGGCGAGCGACGAGCAGTACTTC
CASSQEGGASDEQYF
>TRBJ2-7|once|NA|TRBV5-5
TGTGCCAGCAGCTTCGGGGGAGACTACGAGCAGTACTTC
CASSFGGDYEQYF
>TRBJ2-7|NA|NA|TRBV7-2
TGTGCCAGCAGCTTAGCGCTCGGGAGCTCCTACGAGCAGTACTTC
CASSLALGSSYEQYF
>TRBJ2-1|NA|TRBD1|TRBV25-1
TGTGCCAGCACCAAAGTCGCAGGACAGGGGCAGTTCTTC
CASTKVAGQGQFF
>TRBJ2-5|NA|NA|TRBV6-5
TGTGCCAGCAGCCATCAAGAGACCCAGTACTTC
CASSHQETQYF
>TRBJ1-1|NA|NA|TRBV5-1
TGCGCCAGCAGCTTGACCCGGGGTGGCACTGAAGCTTTCTTT
CASSLTRGGTEAFF